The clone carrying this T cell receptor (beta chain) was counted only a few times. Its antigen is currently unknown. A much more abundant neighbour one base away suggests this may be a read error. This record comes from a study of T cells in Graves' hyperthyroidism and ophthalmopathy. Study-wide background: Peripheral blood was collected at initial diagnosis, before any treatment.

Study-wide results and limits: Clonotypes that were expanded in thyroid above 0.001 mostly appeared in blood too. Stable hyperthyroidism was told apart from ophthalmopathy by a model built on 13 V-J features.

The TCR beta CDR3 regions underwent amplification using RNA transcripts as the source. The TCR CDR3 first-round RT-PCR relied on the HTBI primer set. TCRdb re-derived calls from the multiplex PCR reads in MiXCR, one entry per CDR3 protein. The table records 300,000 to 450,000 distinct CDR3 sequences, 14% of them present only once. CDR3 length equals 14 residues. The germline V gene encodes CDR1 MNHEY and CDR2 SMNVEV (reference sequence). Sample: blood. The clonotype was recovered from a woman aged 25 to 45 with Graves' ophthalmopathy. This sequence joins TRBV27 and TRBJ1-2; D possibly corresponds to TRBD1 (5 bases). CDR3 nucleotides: TGTGCCACGAAGCGCCTGGGGACGGACTATAGCTACACCTTC. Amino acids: CATKRLGTDYSYTF.